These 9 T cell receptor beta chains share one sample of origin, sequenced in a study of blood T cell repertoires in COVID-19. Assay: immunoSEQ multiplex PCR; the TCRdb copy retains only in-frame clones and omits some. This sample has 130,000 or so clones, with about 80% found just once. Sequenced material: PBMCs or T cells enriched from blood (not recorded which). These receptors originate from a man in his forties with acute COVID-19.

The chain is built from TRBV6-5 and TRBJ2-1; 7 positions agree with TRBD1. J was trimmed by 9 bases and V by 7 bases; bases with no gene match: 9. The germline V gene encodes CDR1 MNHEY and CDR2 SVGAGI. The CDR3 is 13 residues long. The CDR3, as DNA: TGTGCCAGCAAGACAGGGATAAACCGTGAGCAGTTCTTC. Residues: CASKTGINREQFF.

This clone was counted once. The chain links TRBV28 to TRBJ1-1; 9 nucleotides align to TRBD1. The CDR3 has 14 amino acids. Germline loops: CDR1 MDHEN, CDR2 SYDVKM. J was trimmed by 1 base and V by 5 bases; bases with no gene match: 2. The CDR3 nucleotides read TGTGCCAGCAGTCCGGGACAGGGGAACACTGAAGCTTTCTTT. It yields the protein CASSPGQGNTEAFF.

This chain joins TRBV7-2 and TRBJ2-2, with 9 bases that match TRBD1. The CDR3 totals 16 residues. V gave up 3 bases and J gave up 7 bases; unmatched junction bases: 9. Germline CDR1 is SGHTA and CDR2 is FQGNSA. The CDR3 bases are TGTGCCAGCAGCTTGACCACAGGGGGCGCGCTCGGGGAGCTGTTTTTT. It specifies CASSLTTGGALGELFF.

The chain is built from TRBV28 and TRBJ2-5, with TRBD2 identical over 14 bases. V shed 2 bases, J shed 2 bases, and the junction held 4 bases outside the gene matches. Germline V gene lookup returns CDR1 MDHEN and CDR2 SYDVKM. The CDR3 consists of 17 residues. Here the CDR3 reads CASSLLGLAGEQETQYF. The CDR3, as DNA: TGTGCCAGCAGTTTACTGGGACTAGCGGGGGAACAAGAGACCCAGTACTTC.

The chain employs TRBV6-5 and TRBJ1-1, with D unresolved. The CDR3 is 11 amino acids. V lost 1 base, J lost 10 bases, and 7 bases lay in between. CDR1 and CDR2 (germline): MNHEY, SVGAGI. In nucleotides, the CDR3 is TGTGCCAGCAGTTACTATGGGCGAGCTTTCTTT. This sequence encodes CASSYYGRAFF.

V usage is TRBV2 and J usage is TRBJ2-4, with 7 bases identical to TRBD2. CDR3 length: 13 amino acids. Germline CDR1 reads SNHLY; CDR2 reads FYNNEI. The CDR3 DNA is TGTGCTCGAAGGGAGGGGGCCAAAAACATTCAGTACTTC. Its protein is CARREGAKNIQYF.

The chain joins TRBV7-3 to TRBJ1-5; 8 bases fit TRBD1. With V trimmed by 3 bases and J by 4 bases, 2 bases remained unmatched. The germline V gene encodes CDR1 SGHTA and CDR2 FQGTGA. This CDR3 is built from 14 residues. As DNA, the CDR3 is TGTGCCAGCAGCTTCCGGGACAGGAATCAGCCCCAGCATTTT. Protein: CASSFRDRNQPQHF.

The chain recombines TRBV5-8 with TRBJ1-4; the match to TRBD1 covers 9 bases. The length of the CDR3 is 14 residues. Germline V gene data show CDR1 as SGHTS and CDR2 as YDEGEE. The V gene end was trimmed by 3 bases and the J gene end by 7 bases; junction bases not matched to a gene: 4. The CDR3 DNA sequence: TGTGCCAGCAGCTCGACAGGGGGATTTGAAAAACTGTTTTTT. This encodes CASSSTGGFEKLFF.

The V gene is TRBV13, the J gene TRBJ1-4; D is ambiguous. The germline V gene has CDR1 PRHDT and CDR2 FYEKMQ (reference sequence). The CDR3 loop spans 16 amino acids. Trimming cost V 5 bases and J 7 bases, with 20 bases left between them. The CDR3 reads CASSPGYEGRGEKLFF. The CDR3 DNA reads TGTGCCAGCAGCCCCGGGTATGAGGGCCGTGGTGAAAAACTGTTTTTT.